This is a list of T cell receptor beta chains from one sample in a study of CXCR3-negative and CXCR3-positive naive CD8 T cells. TCRdb re-called the 5' RACE reads and catalogs CDR3 proteins one per entry, DNA excluded. This repertoire includes about 56,000 distinct CDR3 sequences. The specimen sequenced was memory CD8+ T cells from blood. The receptor set was obtained from a human donor in good health. Some clones in this sample may be carry-over from other donors' samples. CDR3s include the opening cysteine and the closing phenylalanine or tryptophan.

J: TRBJ2-5; V: TRBV29-1; CDR3: CSVEDLPVVSQYF
J: TRBJ2-5; V: TRBV12-3/TRBV12-4; CDR3: CASSTYQETQYF
J: TRBJ2-5; V: TRBV7-2; CDR3: CASSLGSLAAGETQYF
J: TRBJ2-1; V: TRBV2; CDR3: CASSVLAGGPHEQFF
J: TRBJ2-7; V: TRBV19; CDR3: CASSPGTGDEQYF
J: TRBJ2-2; V: TRBV29-1; CDR3: CSVVKGGLDTGELFF
J: TRBJ2-2; V: TRBV9; CDR3: CASSVAGQTGELFF
J: TRBJ2-5; V: TRBV3-1; CDR3: CASSLDRGWETQYF
J: TRBJ2-2; V: TRBV5-1; CDR3: CASSLMSGGELFF
J: TRBJ1-1; V: TRBV20-1; CDR3: CSARDGGEVGTEAFF
J: TRBJ2-2; V: TRBV29-1; CDR3: CSVLLDRGFTGELFF
J: TRBJ2-7; V: TRBV28; CDR3: CASSSPARGPYEQYF
J: TRBJ2-2; V: TRBV20-1; CDR3: CSARDGVNTGELFF
J: TRBJ2-7; V: TRBV6-6; CDR3: CARPPRPGTGGYEQYF
J: TRBJ2-1; V: TRBV10-1; CDR3: CASSEGRWGGSYNEQFF
J: TRBJ2-3; V: TRBV20-1; CDR3: CSASGETTSTDTQYF
J: TRBJ1-5; V: TRBV20-1; CDR3: CSARRSGTQPQHF
J: TRBJ2-7; V: TRBV29-1; CDR3: CSVVEASGNSYEQYF
J: TRBJ2-7; V: TRBV20-1; CDR3: CSASFGGAYEQYF
J: TRBJ2-3; V: TRBV7-9; CDR3: CASSLSARTDTDTQYF
J: TRBJ2-7; V: TRBV7-2; CDR3: CASSPSRGAGYEQYF
J: TRBJ2-3; V: TRBV27; CDR3: CASNEGGGTDTQYF
J: TRBJ2-2; V: TRBV5-1; CDR3: CASSFQGAQGTGELFF
J: TRBJ2-3; V: TRBV5-1; CDR3: CASSFDALRDTQYF
J: TRBJ1-2; V: TRBV6-5; CDR3: CASSYGQWGYTF
J: TRBJ1-4; V: TRBV12-3/TRBV12-4; CDR3: CASSPTGTGGATNEKLFF
J: TRBJ1-1; V: TRBV15; CDR3: CATSKYPGQGAGAEAFF
J: TRBJ2-7; V: TRBV29-1; CDR3: CSVDGQNSYEQYF
J: TRBJ1-2; V: TRBV6-2/TRBV6-3; CDR3: CASDQDGITGGYTF
J: TRBJ2-3; V: TRBV28; CDR3: CASSLGQGSTDTQYF
J: TRBJ1-5; V: TRBV13; CDR3: CASSFRQGVNQPQHF
J: TRBJ2-7; V: TRBV14; CDR3: CASSPRYVAGGIHEQYF
J: TRBJ2-7; V: TRBV28; CDR3: CASSLPGTASNF
J: TRBJ2-1; V: TRBV4-2; CDR3: CASSQDGQGVPYNEQFF
J: TRBJ2-1; V: TRBV7-9; CDR3: CASSLTLGNEQFF